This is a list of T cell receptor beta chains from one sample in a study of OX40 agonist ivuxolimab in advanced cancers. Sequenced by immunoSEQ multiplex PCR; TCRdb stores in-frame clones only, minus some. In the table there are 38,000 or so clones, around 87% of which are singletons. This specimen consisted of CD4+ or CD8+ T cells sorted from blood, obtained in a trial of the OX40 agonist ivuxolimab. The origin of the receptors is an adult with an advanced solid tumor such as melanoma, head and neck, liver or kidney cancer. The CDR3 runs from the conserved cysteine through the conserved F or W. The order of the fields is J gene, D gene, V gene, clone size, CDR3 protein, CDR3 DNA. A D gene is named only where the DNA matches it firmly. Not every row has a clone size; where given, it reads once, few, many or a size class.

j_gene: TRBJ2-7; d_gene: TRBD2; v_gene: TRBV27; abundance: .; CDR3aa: CASSQAGAFSYEQYF; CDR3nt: TGTGCCAGCAGTCAAGCGGGGGCCTTCTCCTACGAGCAGTACTTC
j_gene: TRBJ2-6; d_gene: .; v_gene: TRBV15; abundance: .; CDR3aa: CATSDMGLWANVLTF; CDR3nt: TGTGCCACCAGCGATATGGGCCTTTGGGCCAACGTCCTGACTTTC
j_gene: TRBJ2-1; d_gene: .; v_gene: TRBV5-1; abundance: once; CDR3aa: CASSLTGDLVNEQFF; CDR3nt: TGCGCCAGCAGCTTGACGGGGGATTTGGTCAATGAGCAGTTCTTC
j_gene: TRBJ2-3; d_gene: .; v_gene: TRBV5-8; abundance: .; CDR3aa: CASSLTYSSGTDTQYF; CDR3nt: TGTGCCAGCAGCTTGACATATAGCTCTGGCACAGATACGCAGTATTTT
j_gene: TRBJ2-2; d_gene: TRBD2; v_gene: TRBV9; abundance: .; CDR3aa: CASSVGRELYTGELFF; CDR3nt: TGTGCCAGCAGCGTAGGGCGGGAGTTATACACCGGGGAGCTGTTTTTT
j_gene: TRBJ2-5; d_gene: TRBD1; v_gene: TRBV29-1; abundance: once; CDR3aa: CSVEDLGQGKFAETQYF; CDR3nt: TGCAGCGTTGAAGATTTAGGACAGGGGAAATTTGCAGAGACCCAGTACTTC
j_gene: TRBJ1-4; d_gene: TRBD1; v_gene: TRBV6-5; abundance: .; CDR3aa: CASSYTTGDNEKLFF; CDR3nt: TGTGCCAGCAGTTACACGACAGGGGACAATGAAAAACTGTTTTTT
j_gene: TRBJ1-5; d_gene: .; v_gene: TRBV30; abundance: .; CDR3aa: CAWSVRGLTQHF; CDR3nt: TGTGCCTGGAGTGTACGAGGTCTGACCCAGCATTTT
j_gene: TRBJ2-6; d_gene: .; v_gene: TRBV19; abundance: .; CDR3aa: CASSIGRSSGANVLTF; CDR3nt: TGTGCCAGTAGTATAGGTAGGAGCTCTGGGGCCAACGTCCTGACTTTC
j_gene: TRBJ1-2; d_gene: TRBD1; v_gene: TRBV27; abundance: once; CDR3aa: CASSRDSQWYGYTF; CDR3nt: TGTGCCAGCAGTCGGGACAGCCAATGGTATGGCTACACCTTC
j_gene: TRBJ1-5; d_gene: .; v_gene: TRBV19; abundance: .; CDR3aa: CASSIDHGSNQPQHF; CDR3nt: TGTGCCAGTAGTATAGATCACGGGAGCAATCAGCCCCAGCATTTT
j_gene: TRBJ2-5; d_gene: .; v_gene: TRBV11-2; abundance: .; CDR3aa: CASSPQETQYF; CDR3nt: TGTGCCAGCAGCCCTCAAGAGACCCAGTACTTC
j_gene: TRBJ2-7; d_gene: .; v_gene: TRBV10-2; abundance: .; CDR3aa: CATPVGSYEQYF; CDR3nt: TGCGCCACCCCGGTTGGGTCCTACGAGCAGTACTTC
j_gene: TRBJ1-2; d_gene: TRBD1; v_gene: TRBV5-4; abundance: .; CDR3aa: CASSLSGQGRISYGYTF; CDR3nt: TGTGCCAGCAGCTTGTCGGGACAGGGGAGGATTAGCTATGGCTACACCTTC
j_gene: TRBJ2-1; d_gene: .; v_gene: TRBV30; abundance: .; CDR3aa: CAWSPGNEQFF; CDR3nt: TGTGCCTGGAGTCCCGGTAATGAGCAGTTCTTC
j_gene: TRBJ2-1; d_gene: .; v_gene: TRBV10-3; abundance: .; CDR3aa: CATPKDGQFF; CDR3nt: TGTGCCACCCCGAAGGACGGGCAGTTCTTC
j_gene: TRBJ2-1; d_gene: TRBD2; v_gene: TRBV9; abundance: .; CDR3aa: CASSPTSGRAAYNEQFF; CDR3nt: TGTGCCAGCAGCCCGACTAGCGGGAGGGCGGCATACAATGAGCAGTTCTTC
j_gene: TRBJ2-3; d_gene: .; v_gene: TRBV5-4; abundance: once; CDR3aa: CASSAGLYTDTQYF; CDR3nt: TGTGCCAGCAGCGCCGGACTTTATACAGATACGCAGTATTTT
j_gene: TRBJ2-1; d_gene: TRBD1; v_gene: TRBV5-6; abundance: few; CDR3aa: CASRYRGTGTSEQFF; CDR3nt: TGTGCCAGCAGATACCGGGGGACAGGGACCTCTGAGCAGTTCTTC
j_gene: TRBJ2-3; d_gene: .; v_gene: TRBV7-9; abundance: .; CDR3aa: CASGVGQAGDTQYF; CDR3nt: TGTGCCAGCGGAGTCGGGCAGGCCGGAGATACGCAGTATTTT
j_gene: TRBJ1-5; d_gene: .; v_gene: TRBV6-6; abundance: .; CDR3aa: CASGRQARNQPQHF; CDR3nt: TGTGCCAGCGGGCGACAGGCGAGAAATCAGCCCCAGCATTTT
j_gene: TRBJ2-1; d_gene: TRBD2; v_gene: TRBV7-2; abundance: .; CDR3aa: CASSFRREWPYNEQFF; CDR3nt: TGTGCCAGCAGCTTCAGGCGGGAGTGGCCCTACAATGAGCAGTTCTTC
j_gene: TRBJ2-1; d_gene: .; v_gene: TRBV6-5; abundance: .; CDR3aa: CASKAAGTNEQFF; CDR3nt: TGTGCCAGCAAAGCGGCCGGGACCAATGAGCAGTTCTTC
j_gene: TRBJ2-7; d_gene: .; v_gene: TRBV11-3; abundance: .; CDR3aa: CASSLAGAGPYEQYF; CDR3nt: TGTGCCAGCAGCTTAGCAGGCGCCGGCCCCTACGAGCAGTACTTC
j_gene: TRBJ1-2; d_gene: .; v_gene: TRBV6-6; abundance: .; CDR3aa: CASSYRLNYGYTF; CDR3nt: TGTGCCAGCAGTTACAGGCTAAACTATGGCTACACCTTC
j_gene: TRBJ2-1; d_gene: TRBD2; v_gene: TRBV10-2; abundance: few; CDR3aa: CASSQLARVDEQFF; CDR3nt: TGCGCCAGCAGTCAACTAGCGAGGGTCGATGAGCAGTTCTTC
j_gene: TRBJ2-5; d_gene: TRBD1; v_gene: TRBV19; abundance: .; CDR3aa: CASSVTGGQETQYF; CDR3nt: TGTGCCAGTAGTGTCACAGGGGGACAGGAGACCCAGTACTTC
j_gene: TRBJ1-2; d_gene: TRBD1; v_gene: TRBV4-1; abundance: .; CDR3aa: CASSQEGQGSNYGYTF; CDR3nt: TGCGCCAGCAGCCAAGAGGGACAGGGGTCTAACTATGGCTACACCTTC
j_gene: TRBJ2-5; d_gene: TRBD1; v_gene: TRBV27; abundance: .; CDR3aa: CASSGQFQETQYF; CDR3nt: TGTGCCAGCTCGGGACAGTTCCAAGAGACCCAGTACTTC
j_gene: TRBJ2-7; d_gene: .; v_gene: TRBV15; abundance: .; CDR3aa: CATSSGPYEQYF; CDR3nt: TGTGCCACCAGCTCGGGCCCCTACGAGCAGTACTTC
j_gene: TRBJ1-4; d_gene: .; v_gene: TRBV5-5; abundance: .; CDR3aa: CASSFSGDEKLFF; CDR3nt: TGTGCCAGCAGCTTTTCAGGGGATGAAAAACTGTTTTTT
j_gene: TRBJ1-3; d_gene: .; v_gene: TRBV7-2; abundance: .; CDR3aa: CASSLEGARGNTIYF; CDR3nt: TGTGCCAGCAGCTTAGAAGGGGCGCGGGGAAACACCATATATTTT
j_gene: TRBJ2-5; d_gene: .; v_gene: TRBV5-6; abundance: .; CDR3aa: CASSLERGETQYF; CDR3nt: TGTGCCAGCAGCTTGGAGAGGGGGGAGACCCAGTACTTC
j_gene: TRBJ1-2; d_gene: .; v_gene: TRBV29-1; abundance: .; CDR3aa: CSVEGRYGYTF; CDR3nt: TGCAGCGTTGAAGGAAGGTATGGCTACACCTTC
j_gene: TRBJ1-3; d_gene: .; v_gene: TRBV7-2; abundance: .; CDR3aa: CASRPAGAGNTIYF; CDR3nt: TGTGCCAGCAGGCCTGCAGGGGCTGGAAACACCATATATTTT
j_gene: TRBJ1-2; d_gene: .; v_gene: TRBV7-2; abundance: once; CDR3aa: CASSLDAGLASYGYTF; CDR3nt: TGTGCCAGCAGCTTAGATGCTGGGCTCGCCTCCTATGGCTACACCTTC
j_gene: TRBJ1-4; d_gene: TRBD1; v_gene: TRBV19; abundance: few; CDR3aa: CASSRQGEKLFF; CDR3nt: TGTGCCAGTAGTAGACAGGGTGAAAAACTGTTTTTT
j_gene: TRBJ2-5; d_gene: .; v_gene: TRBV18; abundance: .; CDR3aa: CASSRGRTNQETQYF; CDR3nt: TGTGCCAGCTCTCGGGGACGGACGAACCAGGAGACCCAGTACTTC
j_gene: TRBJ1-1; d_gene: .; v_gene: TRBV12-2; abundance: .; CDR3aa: CASRLGWDSKTNTEAFF; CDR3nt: TGTGCAAGTCGCTTAGGTTGGGACAGCAAAACGAACACTGAAGCTTTCTTT
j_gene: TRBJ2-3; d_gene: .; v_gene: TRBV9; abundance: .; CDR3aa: CASSVYTGARDTQYF; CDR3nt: TGTGCCAGCAGCGTATACACGGGAGCGAGAGATACGCAGTATTTT
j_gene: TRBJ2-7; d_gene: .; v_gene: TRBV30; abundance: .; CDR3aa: CAWSRTPSYEQYF; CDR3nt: TGTGCCTGGAGCCGGACACCATCCTACGAGCAGTACTTC
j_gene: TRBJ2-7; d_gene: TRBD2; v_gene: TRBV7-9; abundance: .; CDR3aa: CASSQRPSGSSYEQYF; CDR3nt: TGTGCCAGCAGCCAGCGCCCTAGCGGGTCCTCCTACGAGCAGTACTTC
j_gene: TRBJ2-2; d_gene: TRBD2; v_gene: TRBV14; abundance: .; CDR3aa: CASRALAFTGELFF; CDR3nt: TGTGCCAGCAGAGCACTAGCGTTCACCGGGGAGCTGTTTTTT